This record looks at one T cell receptor beta chain sequence and its context. Antigen: not known. The data were obtained in a study of T cells in localized non-small cell lung cancer. This table comes from immunoSEQ multiplex PCR, and its TCRdb copy is limited to in-frame clones, with some not included. This table holds about 41,000 clones, around nine tenths found once. General observations from the study: For the top 100 tumor clones, a median about 56 also appeared in adjacent lung. Analysis by sequencing included only one tumor region, so heterogeneity remains possible.

Germline trimming cut 4 bases from V and 6 bases from J; bases unmatched to any gene: 11. The CDR3 is 17 residues long. Germline V CDR1 and CDR2: SGHTA, FQGNSA. The sample here was peripheral blood, taken before any cancer treatment. This TCR came from an older female donor with stage I squamous cell lung carcinoma. V usage is TRBV7-2 and J usage is TRBJ1-5, with 11 bases fitting TRBD1. The CDR3 spells CASSSQSRTGGRQPQHF. Here the CDR3 DNA reads TGTGCCAGCAGCTCTCAATCGAGGACAGGGGGCCGTCAGCCCCAGCATTTT.